Listed below are T cell receptor beta chains from one sample, sequenced in a study of T cells in localized non-small cell lung cancer. Clones were sequenced by immunoSEQ multiplex PCR, and TCRdb holds only the in-frame ones, with some missing. The sample shows around 31,000 clones, 80% to 90% of them seen only once. The source material was peripheral blood, sampled before any cancer treatment. The receptor set was obtained from a woman aged 40-69 years with stage I lung adenocarcinoma. CDR3s include the opening cysteine and the closing phenylalanine or tryptophan. D genes are given only for firm matches. The listing skips clone size in some rows; elsewhere it reads once, few, many or a size class.

TRBV5-6	TRBD2	.	TRBJ2-1	17	TGTGCCAGCAGCTTGGGTAAACTAGCGGGTTCCTACAATGAGCAGTTCTTC	CASSLGKLAGSYNEQFF
TRBV6-1	TRBD1	.	TRBJ2-1	15	TGTGCCAGCATCTTGGACAGGATTGCCTACAATGAGCAGTTCTTC	CASILDRIAYNEQFF
TRBV19	TRBD2	once	TRBJ2-1	15	TGTGCCAGTAGTATGGAGCGGCTAGCGGGGGGTGGGCAGTTCTTC	CASSMERLAGGGQFF
TRBV7-8	TRBD1	.	TRBJ1-5	13	TGTGCCAGCAGCGTACAGGGGTTCCAGCCCCAGCATTTT	CASSVQGFQPQHF
TRBV27	TRBD1	.	TRBJ2-7	16	TGTGCCAGCAGACTTACCGGGACAGGGATTTTCTACGAGCAGTACTTC	CASRLTGTGIFYEQYF
TRBV29-1	.	.	TRBJ2-5	13	TGCAGCGGGCAGACGGGAGCACAAGAGACCCAGTACTTC	CSGQTGAQETQYF
TRBV28	TRBD1	.	TRBJ2-5	15	TGTGCCAGCAGTTTATCGGGACAGGGAGGAGAGACCCAGTACTTC	CASSLSGQGGETQYF
TRBV27	TRBD2	.	TRBJ2-1	17	TGTGCCAGCAGTTTAACTCCAATTAGCGGGGACTACAATGAGCAGTTCTTC	CASSLTPISGDYNEQFF
TRBV6-5	.	.	TRBJ1-6	14	TGTGCCAGCAGTGCACCGGGGGTGAGGTCACCCCTCCACTTT	CASSAPGVRSPLHF
TRBV2	.	.	TRBJ1-5	15	TGTGCCAGCAGCAAGGGGGGCGGAAGCAATCAGCCCCAGCATTTT	CASSKGGGSNQPQHF
TRBV5-1	.	.	TRBJ1-1	15	TGCGCCAGCAGCCTGAGCGGCGGTCTGAACACTGAAGCTTTCTTT	CASSLSGGLNTEAFF
TRBV4-3	TRBD1	.	TRBJ2-2	17	TGCGCCAGCAGCCAGGAGACAGGGGAGTTGAATACCGGGGAGCTGTTTTTT	CASSQETGELNTGELFF
TRBV11-2	.	.	TRBJ2-7	14	TGTGCCAGCAGCTCCCGGGACGGCTCCTACGAGCAGTACTTC	CASSSRDGSYEQYF
TRBV30	TRBD1	.	TRBJ1-2	14	TGTGCCTGGACGAGGGACAGGTGGTCCTATGGCTACACCTTC	CAWTRDRWSYGYTF
TRBV6-1	TRBD1	.	TRBJ1-1	14	TGTGCCAGCAGTAACCCGGGACAGAGCACTGAAGCTTTCTTT	CASSNPGQSTEAFF
TRBV7-9	TRBD2	.	TRBJ2-1	16	TGTGCCAGCAGCCCGACTAGCGGGAGGTCCTACAATGAGCAGTTCTTC	CASSPTSGRSYNEQFF
TRBV27	.	.	TRBJ1-2	15	TGTGCCAGCAGTTTATCGACCCAGGGGTACTATGGCTACACCTTC	CASSLSTQGYYGYTF
TRBV12-5	TRBD1	.	TRBJ2-1	14	TGTGCTAGTGGTTTGGTACACTTTAGGACAGGGCAGTTCTTC	CASGLVHFRTGQFF
TRBV19	.	.	TRBJ1-1	11	TGTGCCAGTCAGGGGTACACTGAAGCTTTCTTT	CASQGYTEAFF
TRBV15	.	.	TRBJ1-1	13	TGTGCCACCAGCTCAAGGGCCACCCCAACGGCTTTCTTT	CATSSRATPTAFF
TRBV6-5	.	few	TRBJ1-2	15	TGTGCCAGCAGTTACTCGTTTGGACAGCCCTATGGCTACACCTTC	CASSYSFGQPYGYTF
TRBV19	.	.	TRBJ1-5	14	TGTGCCAGCGCATGGGGGACCCGCAATCAGCCCCAGCATTTT	CASAWGTRNQPQHF
TRBV7-2	.	.	TRBJ1-1	12	TGTGCCAGCAGCTTAGGTCTTTCTGAAGCTTTCTTT	CASSLGLSEAFF
TRBV20-1	.	.	TRBJ2-7	11	TGCAGTGCTACAAGCAGCTACGAGCAGTACTTC	CSATSSYEQYF
TRBV7-2	.	.	TRBJ2-1	13	TGTGCCAGCAGCTCCCCCGGGCGCAATGAGCAGTTCTTC	CASSSPGRNEQFF
TRBV5-1	TRBD1	.	TRBJ1-1	14	TGCGCCAGCAGCTCGACAGGGGCCTACACTGAAGCTTTCTTT	CASSSTGAYTEAFF
TRBV5-6	.	.	TRBJ1-2	13	TGTGCCAGCAGCGAACAGGGTCGGTATGGCTACACCTTC	CASSEQGRYGYTF